The following is a T cell receptor beta chain sequence with its context. Its antigen remains unidentified. TCRdb's copy holds only in-frame clones and misses some; the assay was immunoSEQ multiplex PCR. The sample contains 75,000 to 95,000 clones, more than 85% of which appear only once. This sample was included in a study of graft-versus-host responses after intestinal transplantation. General observations from the study: Within allografts, high graft-versus-host to host-versus-graft clonal ratios were seen among patients with graft-donor T cell macrochimerism.

V lost 3 bases to trimming and J lost 3 bases; unmatched junction nucleotides: 4. Germline assignment: CDR1 SGHDT and CDR2 YYEEEE. The CDR3 consists of 14 residues. The V and J genes are TRBV5-6 and TRBJ2-7; TRBD1 matches at 9 bases. The sequencing here drew on unstimulated CD8+ T cells sorted from spleen or lymph node cells, taken before intestinal transplant. The TCR comes from a human donor who received an intestinal transplant. DNA of the CDR3: TGTGCCAGCAGCTCCGGGACAGGGAACTACGAGCAGTACTTC. Translation: CASSSGTGNYEQYF.